This T cell receptor beta chain came from a study of control samples from healthy donors and cancer patients. The method was immunoSEQ multiplex PCR; TCRdb's version includes in-frame clones alone and lacks a portion of them. The sample lists some 120,000 clones; about 93% were seen once. V lost 2 bases, J lost 2 bases, and 16 bases lay in between. Per germline, CDR1 MNHNS and CDR2 SASEGT. This CDR3 spans 17 amino acids. Material for sequencing was PBMCs. This receptor was identified in a man in his fifties with head and neck cancer. The chain has TRBV6-1 and TRBJ1-5; D unresolved. In DNA, the CDR3 is TGTGCCAGCAGTGAATTGGAGGCCCCTAGGGGCAATCAGCCCCAGCATTTT. Translated, it gives CASSELEAPRGNQPQHF.